This T cell receptor (beta chain) was documented in a study of response to subunit inactivated influenza vaccine. Regarding the study as a whole: Each seasonal influenza vaccination recruits few new T cells, the authors suggested.

Per the germline V gene, CDR1 is SGHDN and CDR2 is FVKESK. The CDR3 is 13 amino acids. The V gene end was trimmed by 4 bases and the J gene end by 5 bases; junction bases not matched to a gene: 4. This clonotype came up a few times. Its matching antigen is unknown. Using its own MiXCR run on the RT-PCR reads, TCRdb lists one record per CDR3 protein. The sample has around 320,000 distinct CDR3 sequences, about 20% seen once; the top ten hold 10%. The sequence was obtained from a man aged 50-75 years who received an inactivated influenza vaccine. The chain recombines TRBV14 with TRBJ1-2; 7 nucleotides agree with TRBD1. The source material was PBMCs from blood, sampled less than 22 months after vaccination. For the CDR3, the DNA is TGTGCCAGCAGCCTAGCGGGACAGTATGGCTACACCTTC. Its translation: CASSLAGQYGYTF.